The source of this T cell receptor beta chain is a study of T cells after yellow fever vaccination. CDR3 length: 17 residues. The germline V gene has CDR1 SGHAT and CDR2 FQNNGV. Trimming shortened V by 6 bases and J by 8 bases, and 25 bases separated the two germline ends. TCRdb re-called the 5' RACE reads with MiXCR, one entry per CDR3 protein. The table shows 150,000 or so distinct CDR3 sequences, with 6% to 7.5% occurring only once. The chain combines TRBV11-2 with TRBJ1-4, with D possibly TRBD1 on 5 matching bases. The specimen was CD4+ T cells sorted from PBMCs, collected less than 6 days after the first yellow fever vaccination. The origin of this receptor is a man younger than 30 who received the YFV17D yellow fever vaccine. The CDR3: CASSQLGRTRSEEKLFF. The CDR3 nucleotides read TGTGCCAGCAGTCAACTAGGGAGGACACGGTCGGAGGAAAAACTGTTTTTT.